The next 12 T cell receptor beta chains were all read from a single sample in a study of blood T cells in healthy people across ages. A second PCR, run for about 6 to 12 cycles, used a sample-barcoded 5' primer plus a J-beta primer mix. A single record per CDR3 protein comes from TCRdb applying MiXCR to the 5' RACE reads. The sample has more than 600,000 distinct CDR3 sequences; 20% to 25% are singletons. These data were likewise used in another study, on T cells of mothers and their children.

Sequencing used blood. The receptors come from a boy aged 5-17 years in good health.

This clonotype was seen a handful of times. The V call is TRBV27, the J call TRBJ2-1; D is unresolved. The CDR3 is 13 amino acids. In germline, CDR1 is MNHEY, CDR2 SMNVEV (reference sequence). V was trimmed by 0 bases and J by 10 bases, leaving 10 bases between them. The CDR3 spells CASSLSAVDEQFF. CDR3 nucleotide sequence: TGTGCCAGCAGTTTATCGGCGGTAGACGAGCAGTTCTTC.

The V and J genes are TRBV9 and TRBJ2-1, with TRBD2 matching over 14 bases. Per germline, CDR1 SGDLS and CDR2 YYNGEE. V lost 3 bases and J lost 0; bases outside the gene matches: 11. The CDR3 runs 20 residues. CDR3 nucleotides: TGTGCCAGCAGCGCTCAGCCGGGACTAGCGGGGGCGAGCTCCTACAATGAGCAGTTCTTC. This gives the protein CASSAQPGLAGASSYNEQFF.

As concerns this clonotype: A much larger clone differs from this one at a single base, so this may be a read error. The chain is built from TRBV7-9 and TRBJ2-5; TRBD2 agrees at 7 bases. The J call may be incorrect, as the DNA end agrees better with TRBJ2-7. The CDR3 contains 14 residues. The germline V gene has CDR1 SEHNR and CDR2 FQNEAQ (reference sequence). CDR3 nucleotide sequence: TGTGCCAGCAGCTTAGTGGGAGGGGCCTACGAGCAGTACTTC. It is translated as CASSLVGGAYEQYF.

The chain couples TRBV4-2 to TRBJ2-7; 9 bases are a match to TRBD2. Germline V CDR1 and CDR2: LGHNA, YNFKEQ. V shed 0 bases, J shed 4 bases, and the junction held 4 bases outside the gene matches. The CDR3 has 15 residues. The CDR3 loop is CASSQEGTSSYEQYF. The DNA of the CDR3 is TGTGCCAGCAGCCAAGAAGGGACTAGCTCTTACGAGCAGTACTTC.

With regard to this clonotype: A read error may explain this, as a much larger clone is one base away. The rearrangement uses TRBV10-3 and TRBJ2-1; D call uncertain. The CDR3 covers 11 residues. V was trimmed by 1 base and J by 5 bases, leaving 0 bases between them. The V gene's germline CDR1 is ENHRY and CDR2 SYGVKD. This chain's CDR3 is CAISEYNEQFF. DNA of the CDR3: TGTGCCATCAGTGAGTACAATGAGCAGTTCTTC.

The chain carries TRBV25-1 and TRBJ1-4; TRBD1 is a possible D gene (6 bases). The germline gives CDR1 MGHDK, CDR2 SYGVNS. V lost 0 bases and J lost 2, with 19 bases in between. The CDR3 is 19 residues long. CDR3 coding DNA: TGTGCCAGCAGTGAATATTTCCCCCATGGGGGCCCCACTAATGAAAAACTGTTTTTT. Protein sequence: CASSEYFPHGGPTNEKLFF.

This clonotype has more than one count but fewer than ten. The genes are TRBV7-8 and TRBJ2-1; perhaps D is TRBD1 or TRBD2 (5 bases each). The J call is uncertain, as TRBJ2-7 better fits the DNA end. Germline V gene sequence: CDR1 SGHVS, CDR2 FQNEAQ. The CDR3 contains 13 residues. CDR3 sequence (DNA): TGTGCCAGCAGCTTACGAGGGGATAGGGAGCAGTACTTC. Translated: CASSLRGDREQYF.

The chain is built from TRBV6-5 and TRBJ1-1; D possibly corresponds to TRBD1 (5 bases). Germline V gene sequence: CDR1 MNHEY, CDR2 SVGAGI. The CDR3 covers 16 residues. Trimming cost V 4 bases and J 4 bases, with 19 bases left between them. The CDR3 here is CASSSPGGRAGTEAFF. CDR3 bases: TGTGCCAGCAGTTCCCCCGGGGGAAGGGCGGGCACTGAAGCTTTCTTT.

The chain couples TRBV10-2 to TRBJ1-2; D gene uncertain. The V gene lost 0 bases and the J gene lost 7 bases, with 24 bases spanning the gap. The CDR3 spans 18 residues. From germline, CDR1 is WSHSY and CDR2 SAAADI. The CDR3 sequence: CASSESTRWAGVRLGYTF. CDR3 nucleotide sequence: TGCGCCAGCAGTGAGTCGACTCGTTGGGCAGGCGTGCGACTTGGCTACACCTTC.

The rearrangement joins TRBV29-1 to TRBJ2-1; 7 bases are a match to TRBD2. V shed 7 bases, J shed 0 bases, and the junction held 9 bases outside the gene matches. CDR3 length equals 15 residues. Per the germline V gene, CDR1 is SQVTM and CDR2 is ANQGSEA. CDR3 amino acids: CSARGEDRSYNEQFF. The CDR3 DNA reads TGCAGCGCCCGGGGGGAGGACCGCTCCTACAATGAGCAGTTCTTC.

This clonotype has just a few counts. The chain uses TRBV29-1 and TRBJ2-1, with D possibly TRBD2 on 6 matching bases. V lost 4 bases, J lost 5 bases, and 9 bases lay in between. Germline V lookup: CDR1 SQVTM, CDR2 ANQGSEA. The CDR3 has 12 residues. The CDR3 nucleotides read TGCAGCGTTGGACTAGTCGACAATGAGCAGTTCTTC. Protein: CSVGLVDNEQFF.

There are many counts of this clonotype. The V and J genes are TRBV20-1 and TRBJ2-6; 7 positions match TRBD1. Looked up from germline, CDR1 is DFQATT and CDR2 is SNEGSKA (reference sequence). The trim removed 6 bases at V and 0 bases at J, leaving 8 bases unmatched. This CDR3 spans 16 amino acids. The CDR3 here is CSAYGQVSSGANVLTF. The CDR3 DNA is TGCAGTGCCTACGGACAGGTTAGCTCTGGGGCCAACGTCCTGACTTTC.